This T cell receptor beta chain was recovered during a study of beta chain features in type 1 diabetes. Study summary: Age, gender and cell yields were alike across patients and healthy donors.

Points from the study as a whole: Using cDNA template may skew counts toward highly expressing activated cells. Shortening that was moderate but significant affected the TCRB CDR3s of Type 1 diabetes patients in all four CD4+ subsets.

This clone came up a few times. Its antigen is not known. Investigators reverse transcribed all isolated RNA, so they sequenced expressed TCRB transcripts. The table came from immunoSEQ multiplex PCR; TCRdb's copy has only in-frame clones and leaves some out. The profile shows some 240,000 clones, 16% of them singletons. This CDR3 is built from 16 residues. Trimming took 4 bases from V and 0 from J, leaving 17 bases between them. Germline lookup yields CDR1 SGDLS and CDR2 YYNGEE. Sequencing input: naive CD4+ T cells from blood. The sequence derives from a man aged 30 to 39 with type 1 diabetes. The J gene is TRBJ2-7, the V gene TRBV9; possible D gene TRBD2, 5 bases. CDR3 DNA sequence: TGTGCCAGCAGCCTCCGAGGAGGTCCCTCCTCCTACGAGCAGTACTTC. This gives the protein CASSLRGGPSSYEQYF.